One sample yielded the 7 T cell receptor beta chains listed below, sequenced in a study of T cell responses to AZD1222 COVID-19 vaccine. Libraries were prepared by immunoSEQ multiplex PCR; TCRdb keeps only in-frame clonotypes and omits some of them. This sample has about 86,000 clones, with roughly 90% found just once. The starting material was peripheral blood, obtained 28 days after the second AZD1222 dose. The receptors were sampled from an adult who received the AZD1222 COVID-19 vaccine.

This chain connects TRBV4-2 to TRBJ2-5, with unresolved D. This CDR3 is 14 amino acids long. Germline V gene lookup returns CDR1 LGHNA and CDR2 YNFKEQ. The V end was cut by 4 bases, the J end by 9 bases, with 18 bases between. This chain's CDR3 is CASSRRSSSEAQYF. The CDR3 DNA reads TGTGCCAGCAGCCGCCGATCTAGTTCTGAGGCCCAGTACTTC.

The rearrangement joins TRBV12-3 or TRBV12-4 to TRBJ1-1; D remains ambiguous. The CDR3 is made up of 12 amino acids. With 6 bases removed from V and 4 bases from J, the gap between germline ends came to 9 bases. CDR3 loop: CASSFSSTEAFF. The DNA for the CDR3 is TGTGCCAGCAGCTTTAGTAGCACTGAAGCTTTCTTT.

The CDR3 DNA reads TGTGCCAGCTCATCGCCTCAGGGACAGTACACTGAAGCTTTCTTT. Its protein is CASSSPQGQYTEAFF. This chain links TRBV18 with TRBJ1-1; the match to TRBD1 covers 7 bases. From germline, CDR1 is KGHSH and CDR2 LQKENI. The V gene end was trimmed by 5 bases and the J gene end by 3 bases; junction bases not matched to a gene: 9. The length of the CDR3 is 15 residues.

This CDR3 is CASSLAGNTDTQYF. CDR3 DNA sequence: TGTGCCAGCAGCTTAGCTGGGAACACAGATACGCAGTATTTT. The V and J genes are TRBV3-1 (or the pseudogene TRBV3-2) and TRBJ2-3; no reliable D call. With 5 bases removed from V and 2 bases from J, the gap between germline ends came to 11 bases. This CDR3 region has 14 residues. The germline V gene encodes CDR1 LGHDT and CDR2 YNNKEL (reference sequence).

The chain carries TRBV24-1 and TRBJ2-3, with 9 bases matching TRBD1. CDR3 size: 16 residues. Trimming took 4 bases from V and 4 from J; bases not matched to a gene: 8. Germline values: CDR1 KGHDR, CDR2 SFDVKD. CDR3 DNA sequence: TGTGCCACCAGTGACACCGGGACAGGGAGGCCAGATACGCAGTATTTT. Residues: CATSDTGTGRPDTQYF.

V usage is TRBV7-9 and J usage is TRBJ2-3, with TRBD1 identical over 7 bases. This CDR3 is built from 15 residues. Germline assignment: CDR1 SEHNR and CDR2 FQNEAQ (reference sequence). The junction had 7 bases not matched to a gene; V was cut back by 5 bases and J by 2 bases. CDR3 loop: CASSQPGQITDTQYF. DNA of the CDR3: TGTGCCAGCAGCCAACCGGGACAGATCACAGATACGCAGTATTTT.

The V and J genes are TRBV7-3 and TRBJ2-3, with D hard to call. Looked up from germline, CDR1 is SGHTA and CDR2 is FQGTGA. Deletions cut 5 bases from V and 1 base from J, with 7 bases between. This CDR3 has 13 residues. CDR3 amino acids: CASSPWGTDTQYF. For the CDR3, the DNA is TGTGCCAGCAGCCCCTGGGGCACAGATACGCAGTATTTT.